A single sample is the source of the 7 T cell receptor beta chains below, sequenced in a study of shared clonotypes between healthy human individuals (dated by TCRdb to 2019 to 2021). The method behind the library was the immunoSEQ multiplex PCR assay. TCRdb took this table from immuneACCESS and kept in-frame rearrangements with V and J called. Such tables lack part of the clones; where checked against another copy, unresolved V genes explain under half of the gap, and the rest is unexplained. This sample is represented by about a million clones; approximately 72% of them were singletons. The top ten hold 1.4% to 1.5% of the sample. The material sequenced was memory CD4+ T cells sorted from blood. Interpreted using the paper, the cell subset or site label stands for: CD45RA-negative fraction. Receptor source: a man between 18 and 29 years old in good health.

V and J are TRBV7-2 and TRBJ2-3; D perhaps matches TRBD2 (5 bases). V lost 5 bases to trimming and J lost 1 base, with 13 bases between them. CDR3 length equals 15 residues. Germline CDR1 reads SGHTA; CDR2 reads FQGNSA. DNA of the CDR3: TGTGCCAGCAGCCCGACGGGGTCCCGCACAGATACGCAGTATTTT. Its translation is CASSPTGSRTDTQYF.

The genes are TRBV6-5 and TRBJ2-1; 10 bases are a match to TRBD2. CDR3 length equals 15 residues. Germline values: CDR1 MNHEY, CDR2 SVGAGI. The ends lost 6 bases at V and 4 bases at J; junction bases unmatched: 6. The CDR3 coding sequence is TGTGCCAGCAGACCGACTAGCGGGTCTTACAATGAGCAGTTCTTC. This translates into CASRPTSGSYNEQFF.

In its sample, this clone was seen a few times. CDR3 sequence reads: CARNDLAPTYNEQFF. As DNA, the CDR3 is TGTGCCAGAAACGATTTAGCGCCCACCTACAATGAGCAGTTCTTC. The rearrangement joins TRBV6-8 to TRBJ2-1; D is possibly TRBD2 (5 bases). The CDR3 length is 15 residues. Germline values: CDR1 MNHGY, CDR2 SAAAGT. V was shortened by 9 bases and J by 2 bases, with 17 bases between the two germline ends.

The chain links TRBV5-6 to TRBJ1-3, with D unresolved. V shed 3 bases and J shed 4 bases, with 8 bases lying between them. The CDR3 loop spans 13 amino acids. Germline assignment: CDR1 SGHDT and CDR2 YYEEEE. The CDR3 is CASSSAGGNTIYF. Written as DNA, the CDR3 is TGTGCCAGCAGCTCGGCGGGAGGAAACACCATATATTTT. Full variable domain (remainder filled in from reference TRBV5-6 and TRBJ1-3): DAGVTQSPTHLIKTRGQQVTLRCSPKSGHDTVSWYQQALGQGPQFIFQYYEEEERQRGNFPDRFSGHQFPNYSSELNVNALLLGDSALYLCASSSAGGNTIYFGEGSWLTVV.

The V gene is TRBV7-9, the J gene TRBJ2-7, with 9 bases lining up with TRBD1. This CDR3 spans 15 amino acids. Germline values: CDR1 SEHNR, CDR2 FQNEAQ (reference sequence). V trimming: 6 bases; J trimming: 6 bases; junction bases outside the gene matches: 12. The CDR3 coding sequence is TGTGCCAGCAGTTCCACCCGGGACAGGGTAACCGAGCAGTACTTC. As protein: CASSSTRDRVTEQYF.

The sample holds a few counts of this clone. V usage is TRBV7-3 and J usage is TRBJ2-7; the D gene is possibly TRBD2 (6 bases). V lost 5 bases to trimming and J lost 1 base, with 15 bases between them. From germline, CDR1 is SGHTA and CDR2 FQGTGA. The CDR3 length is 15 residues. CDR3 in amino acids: CASSPTGAGSYEQYF. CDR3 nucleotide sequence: TGTGCCAGCAGCCCCACCGGGGCGGGGTCCTACGAGCAGTACTTC.

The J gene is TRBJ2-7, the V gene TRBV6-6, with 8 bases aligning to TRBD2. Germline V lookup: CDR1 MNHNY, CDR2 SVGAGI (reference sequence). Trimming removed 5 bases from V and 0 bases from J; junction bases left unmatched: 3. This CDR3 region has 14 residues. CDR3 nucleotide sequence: TGTGCCAGCAGTAATAGCGGGAACTCCTACGAGCAGTACTTC. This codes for CASSNSGNSYEQYF.